The rows below give T cell receptor beta chains drawn from one sample of a study of CD8+ T cells in alopecia areata. The data were produced by immunoSEQ multiplex PCR, yet TCRdb's version contains in-frame clones alone and is incomplete. The sample holds around 82,000 clones; roughly half are singletons and the top ten take 5.5% to 6.5%. The sequencing sample was made of NKG2D-high CD8+ T cells sorted from blood. The receptors derive from a human donor with alopecia areata. Each CDR3 is given with its conserved first and last residue. The order of the fields is J gene, clone size, D gene, V gene, CDR3 protein, CDR3 DNA. D genes are given only for firm matches. The size field is filled for only some rows; it gives once, few, many or a size class.

j_gene: TRBJ2-2; abundance: once; d_gene: NA; v_gene: TRBV27; CDR3aa: CASSSPGVNAGELFF; CDR3nt: TGTGCCAGCAGTTCCCCAGGGGTTAATGCCGGGGAGCTGTTTTTT
j_gene: TRBJ2-5; abundance: few; d_gene: TRBD1; v_gene: TRBV29-1; CDR3aa: CSVAGTVKQETQYF; CDR3nt: TGCAGCGTTGCCGGGACAGTCAAACAAGAGACCCAGTACTTC
j_gene: TRBJ2-7; abundance: few; d_gene: TRBD1; v_gene: TRBV28; CDR3aa: CASSRTGWTYEQYF; CDR3nt: TGTGCCAGCAGTCGGACAGGGTGGACCTACGAGCAGTACTTC
j_gene: TRBJ1-5; abundance: NA; d_gene: NA; v_gene: TRBV4-1; CDR3aa: CASSRGVDQPQHF; CDR3nt: TGCGCCAGCAGCCGGGGAGTCGATCAGCCCCAGCATTTT
j_gene: TRBJ2-7; abundance: NA; d_gene: NA; v_gene: TRBV29-1; CDR3aa: CSVLRDGYEQYF; CDR3nt: TGCAGCGTTCTCCGGGACGGATACGAGCAGTACTTC
j_gene: TRBJ2-1; abundance: few; d_gene: TRBD1; v_gene: TRBV29-1; CDR3aa: CSVESAGTGNAHEQFF; CDR3nt: TGCAGCGTTGAATCGGCCGGGACAGGGAACGCCCATGAGCAGTTCTTC
j_gene: TRBJ2-2; abundance: few; d_gene: NA; v_gene: TRBV29-1; CDR3aa: CSVGSISSGELFF; CDR3nt: TGCAGCGTTGGAAGTATTAGCTCCGGGGAGCTGTTTTTT
j_gene: TRBJ2-1; abundance: NA; d_gene: NA; v_gene: TRBV2; CDR3aa: CASTWTVGEQFF; CDR3nt: TGTGCCAGCACCTGGACTGTCGGTGAGCAGTTCTTC
j_gene: TRBJ2-3; abundance: NA; d_gene: NA; v_gene: TRBV9; CDR3aa: CASSVDALDTQYF; CDR3nt: TGTGCCAGCAGCGTAGACGCCCTCGATACGCAGTATTTT
j_gene: TRBJ2-3; abundance: few; d_gene: NA; v_gene: TRBV2; CDR3aa: CASSDAPGTQYF; CDR3nt: TGTGCCAGCAGTGACGCCCCCGGGACGCAGTATTTT
j_gene: TRBJ2-7; abundance: few; d_gene: NA; v_gene: TRBV5-1; CDR3aa: CASSALGWSDEQYF; CDR3nt: TGCGCCAGCAGCGCCCTAGGGTGGAGTGACGAGCAGTACTTC
j_gene: TRBJ1-2; abundance: NA; d_gene: NA; v_gene: TRBV7-9; CDR3aa: CASSLVFQGYGYTF; CDR3nt: TGTGCCAGCAGCTTGGTGTTTCAGGGCTATGGCTACACCTTC
j_gene: TRBJ2-1; abundance: NA; d_gene: TRBD2; v_gene: TRBV28; CDR3aa: CASSKLAGVDNEQFF; CDR3nt: TGTGCCAGCAGCAAGCTAGCGGGAGTAGACAATGAGCAGTTCTTC
j_gene: TRBJ2-2; abundance: NA; d_gene: NA; v_gene: TRBV28; CDR3aa: CASGLLGTGELFF; CDR3nt: TGTGCCAGCGGACTTCTGGGAACCGGGGAGCTGTTTTTT
j_gene: TRBJ2-3; abundance: NA; d_gene: NA; v_gene: TRBV29-1; CDR3aa: CSVVAADPYF; CDR3nt: TGCAGCGTTGTAGCGGCAGACCCGTATTTT
j_gene: TRBJ1-5; abundance: NA; d_gene: NA; v_gene: TRBV2; CDR3aa: CASRAGSVNQPQHF; CDR3nt: TGTGCCAGCCGGGCAGGGAGTGTCAATCAGCCCCAGCATTTT